The clone carrying this T cell receptor (beta chain) was observed once. As yet, its antigen is unknown. The data originate from a study of OX40 agonist ivuxolimab in advanced cancers. Study results and limitations: At 0.1 to 3.0 mg/kg, clonal expansion of CD4+ and CD8+ blood T cells had occurred by week 6.

The data were produced by immunoSEQ multiplex PCR, yet TCRdb's version contains in-frame clones alone and is incomplete. Here the sample spans about 82,000 clones, 86% being singletons. This CDR3 region has 12 residues. Trimming took off 0 bases at V and 1 base at J, with 2 bases between the two ends. Looked up from germline, CDR1 is GTSNPN and CDR2 is SVGIG (reference sequence). The sequence came from an adult with an advanced solid tumor such as melanoma, head and neck, liver or kidney cancer. This material consisted of CD4+ or CD8+ T cells sorted from blood, taken in a trial of the OX40 agonist ivuxolimab. The V and J genes are TRBV30 and TRBJ2-3; D unclear. DNA for the CDR3: TGTGCCTGGAGTGTGGGCACAGATACGCAGTATTTT. Translating gives CAWSVGTDTQYF.